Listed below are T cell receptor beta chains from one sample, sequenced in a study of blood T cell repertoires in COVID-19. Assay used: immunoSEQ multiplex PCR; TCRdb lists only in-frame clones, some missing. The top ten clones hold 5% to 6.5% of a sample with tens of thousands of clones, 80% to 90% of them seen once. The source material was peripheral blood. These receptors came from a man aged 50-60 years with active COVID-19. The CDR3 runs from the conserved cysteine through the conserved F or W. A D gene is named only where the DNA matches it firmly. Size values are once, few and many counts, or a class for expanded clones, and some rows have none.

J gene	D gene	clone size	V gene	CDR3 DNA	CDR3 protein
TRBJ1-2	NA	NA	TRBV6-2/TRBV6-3	TGTGCCAGCAGTTACTCAGCCAGGGTTGGCTATGGCTACACCTTC	CASSYSARVGYGYTF
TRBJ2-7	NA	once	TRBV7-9	TGTGCCAGCAGCTTGGGTGCAGGGGTGGCCCTCGGACGCGAGCAGTACTTC	CASSLGAGVALGREQYF
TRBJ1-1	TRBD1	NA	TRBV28	TGTGCCAGCAGTTTAGAGGGGGCGAACACTGAAGCTTTCTTT	CASSLEGANTEAFF
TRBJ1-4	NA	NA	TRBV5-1	TGCGCCAGCAGGGGGGGGGCGGCCCGGAGTAATGAAAAACTGTTTTTT	CASRGGAARSNEKLFF
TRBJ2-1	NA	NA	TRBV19	TGTGCCAGTGGGGGCAGGGACCGTGACAATGAGCAGTTCTTC	CASGGRDRDNEQFF
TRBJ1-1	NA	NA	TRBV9	TGTGCCAGCAGCGATAGCCCCAACACTGAAGCTTTCTTT	CASSDSPNTEAFF
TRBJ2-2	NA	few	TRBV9	TGTGCCAGCAGCGTAGCAGTCGGGGAGCTGTTTTTT	CASSVAVGELFF
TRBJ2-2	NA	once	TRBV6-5	TGTGCCAGCAAGAAACAGGGCGGGGAGCTGTTTTTT	CASKKQGGELFF
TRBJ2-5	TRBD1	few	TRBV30	TGTGCCTGGGTTAAATCCGGGACAGGGAAGACCCAGTACTTC	CAWVKSGTGKTQYF
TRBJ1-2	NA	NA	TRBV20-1	TGCAGTGCTACAGGGTCCTATGGCTACACCTTC	CSATGSYGYTF
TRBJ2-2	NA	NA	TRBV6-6	TGTGCCAGCAGTTACTCCGGGGGAGGGAACACCGGGGAGCTGTTTTTT	CASSYSGGGNTGELFF
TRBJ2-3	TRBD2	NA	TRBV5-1	TGCGCCAGCAGCTTGGATGGTAGCGGGACCACAGATACGCAGTATTTT	CASSLDGSGTTDTQYF
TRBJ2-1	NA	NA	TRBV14	TGTGCCAGCAGCCAAGTCTTCGCGGGTGAGCAGTTCTTC	CASSQVFAGEQFF
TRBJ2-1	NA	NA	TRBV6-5	TGTGCCAGCAGCCGGTCGGGGGGCGCCAATGAGCAGTTCTTC	CASSRSGGANEQFF
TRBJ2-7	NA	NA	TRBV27	TGTGCCAGCAGTTTAACCACACAAGATTACGAGCAGTACTTC	CASSLTTQDYEQYF
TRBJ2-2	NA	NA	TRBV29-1	TGCAGCGTTGAAGTGCAGACAGGGAACACCGGGGAGCTGTTTTTT	CSVEVQTGNTGELFF
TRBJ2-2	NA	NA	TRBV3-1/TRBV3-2	TGTGCCAGCAGGCCCCCCGATGTCGGCGGGGAGCTGTTTTTT	CASRPPDVGGELFF
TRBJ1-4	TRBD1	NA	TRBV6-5	TGTGCCAGCAGCAGACAGGGGCTTAATGAAAAACTGTTTTTT	CASSRQGLNEKLFF
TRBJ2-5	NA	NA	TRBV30	TGTGCCTGGAGTGATCTAATAGAGACCCAGTACTTC	CAWSDLIETQYF
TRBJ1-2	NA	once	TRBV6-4	TGTGCCAGCAGTGACTCGATTAAAAAGACTCCGGATGGCTACACCTTC	CASSDSIKKTPDGYTF
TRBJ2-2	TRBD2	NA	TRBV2	TGTGCCACCCGCCCGAGACTAGCGGAAGTGAACACCGGGGAGCTGTTTTTT	CATRPRLAEVNTGELFF
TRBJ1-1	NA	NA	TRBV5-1	TGCGCCAGCAGCTTTTTACAGGGAAGGGACGCTGAAGCTTTCTTT	CASSFLQGRDAEAFF
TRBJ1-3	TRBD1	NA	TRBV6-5	TGTGCCAGCTCCGACAGGGGGGAAAACACCATATATTTT	CASSDRGENTIYF
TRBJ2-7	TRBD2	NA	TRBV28	TGTGCCAGCAGGGTTAGCGGGAGCCACGAGCAGTACTTC	CASRVSGSHEQYF
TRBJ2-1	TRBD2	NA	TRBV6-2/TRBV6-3	TGTGCCAGCAGTTCTATAGCGGGTTCCTACAATGAGCAGTTCTTC	CASSSIAGSYNEQFF
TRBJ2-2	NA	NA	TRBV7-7	TGTGCTAGCAGCATTACAGGGCCCGGGGAGCTGTTTTTT	CASSITGPGELFF
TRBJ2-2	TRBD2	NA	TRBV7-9	TGTGCCAGCAGTGTACTAGCGGGAGGGCTCGGGGAGCTGTTTTTT	CASSVLAGGLGELFF
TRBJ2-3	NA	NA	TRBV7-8	TGTGCCAGCAGCTTAGTTACGGGACAAAGCACAGATACGCAGTATTTT	CASSLVTGQSTDTQYF
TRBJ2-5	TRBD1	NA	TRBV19	TGTGCCAGTAGTGCCCCGGACAGGGGGCTTTTGACCCAGTACTTC	CASSAPDRGLLTQYF
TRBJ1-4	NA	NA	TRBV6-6	TGTGCCAGCAGTACCGCAGGTCGTGGTAATGAAAAACTGTTTTTT	CASSTAGRGNEKLFF
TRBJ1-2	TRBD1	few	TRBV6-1	TGTGCCAGCAGTGAATTTGGACAGGGACAAAACTATGGCTACACCTTC	CASSEFGQGQNYGYTF
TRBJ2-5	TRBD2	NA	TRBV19	TGTGCCAGTAGTATAGACCGGGATAGCGGGAAGGAGGAGACCCAGTACTTC	CASSIDRDSGKEETQYF
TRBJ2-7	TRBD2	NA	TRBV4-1	TGCGCCAGCAGCCAACGGGTGAGCGGGGGGTCCGGCGAGCAGTACTTC	CASSQRVSGGSGEQYF
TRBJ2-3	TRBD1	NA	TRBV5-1	TGCGCCAGCTCCCGGACAGGGGAGCTAGATACGCAGTATTTT	CASSRTGELDTQYF
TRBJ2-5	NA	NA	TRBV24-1	TGTGCCACCAGTGATTCAGGGGCCGGGTCTCCCCGGGAGACCCAGTACTTC	CATSDSGAGSPRETQYF
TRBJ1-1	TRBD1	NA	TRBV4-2	TGTGCCAGCAGCCAAGTTAACAGGGGGGACACTGAAGCTTTCTTT	CASSQVNRGDTEAFF
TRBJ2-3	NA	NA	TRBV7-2	TGTGCCAGCAGCATTAGCGGAGTTAGCACAGATACGCAGTATTTT	CASSISGVSTDTQYF
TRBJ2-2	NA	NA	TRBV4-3	TGCGCCAGCAGCCAAGACTATCCTGCTTCCGGGGAGCTGTTTTTT	CASSQDYPASGELFF
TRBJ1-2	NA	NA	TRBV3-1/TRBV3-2	TGTGCCAGCAGCACAACCGTGACAGAGAATGGCTACACCTTC	CASSTTVTENGYTF
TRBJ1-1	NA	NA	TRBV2	TGTGCCACCGGTCGGACTTCCTCGAACACTGAAGCTTTCTTT	CATGRTSSNTEAFF
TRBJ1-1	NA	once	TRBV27	TGTGCCAGTCCCCTCCCCTGCGCAATGGGCGCTGTAGAAGCTTTCTTT	CASPLPCAMGAVEAFF
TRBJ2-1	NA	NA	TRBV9	TGTGCCAGCAGCCCAGAAGGGGCTGAGCAGTTCTTC	CASSPEGAEQFF
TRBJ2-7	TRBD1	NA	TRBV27	TGTGCCAGCAGGCGTGGGACAGAACTCTACGAGCAGTACTTC	CASRRGTELYEQYF
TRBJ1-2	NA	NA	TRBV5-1	TGCGCCAGCAGCTTGGGTGGGGCCTCCTATGGCTACACCTTC	CASSLGGASYGYTF
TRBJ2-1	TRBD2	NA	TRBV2	TGTGCCAGCAGTCCGAGCGGGAGACGGGGGGGGAGACAGTTCTTC	CASSPSGRRGGRQFF
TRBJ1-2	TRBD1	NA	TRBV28	TGTGCCAGCAGTTCTACAGGGGGAGCAACTGGAGGCTACACCTTC	CASSSTGGATGGYTF
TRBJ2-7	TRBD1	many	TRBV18	TGTGCCAGCTCCCCGAGGGGACAGGACTACGAGCAGTACTTC	CASSPRGQDYEQYF
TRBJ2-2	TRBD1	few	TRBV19	TGTGCCAGTAGTCCAGGGACAGGGAGCACCGGGGAGCTGTTTTTT	CASSPGTGSTGELFF
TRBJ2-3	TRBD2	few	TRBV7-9	TGTGCCAGCAGCTTAGGCGGGAGAGGGACAGATACGCAGTATTTT	CASSLGGRGTDTQYF
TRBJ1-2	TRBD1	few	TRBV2	TGTGCCAGCAGTCAACAGTGGACAGGAACGGGAGGCTACACCTTC	CASSQQWTGTGGYTF
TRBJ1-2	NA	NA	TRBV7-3	TGTGCCAGCAGCTTGGGTGCGGCACCTAACTATGGCTACACCTTC	CASSLGAAPNYGYTF